What follows describes a single TCR beta chain. There are many counts of this clonotype. Its cognate antigen has yet to be identified. Per-nucleotide qualities are absent, and no much larger clonotype sits a single base away. Set within a cohort of healthcare workers in London, UK, this nested case-control study involved weekly PCR testing of nasopharyngeal swabs along with blood sampling. Healthcare workers were recruited between 23 and 31 March 2020, during the week of the UK lockdown, and were followed weekly for up to about 15 weeks. The sample comes from a study of early T cells in non-severe SARS-CoV-2 infection (dated by TCRdb to 2020 to 2023). Notes on the research overall: TCR sequencing used bulk RNA from unsorted whole blood, so alpha and beta chains could not be paired.

What the authors observed across the whole study: VDJdb matching was skewed toward anti-spike CD8 responses and likely underestimated virus-specific expansions by missing private and CD4 specificities.

CDR1 SGHTA and CDR2 FQGTGA were looked up in the germline V gene. Here V drops 5 bases and J drops 4 bases, and the junction holds 11 bases not matched to any gene. From the cysteine through the phenylalanine, the CDR3 covers 17 amino acids. The CDR3 DNA has 51 bases and is translated from base 1. The method behind the library was 5' RACE. The sequencing machine was a NextSeq 500. To correct for sequencing error and PCR bias, the TCR library protocol tagged individual cDNA molecules with unique molecular identifiers. TCR alpha and beta chains were both sequenced, and the abundances of alpha and beta sequences in each sample were closely correlated with each other. In the authors' own workflow: Decombinator V4 was used to perform V gene, J gene and CDR3 annotation of TCR sequences. TCRs were defined as expanded if a significant change between any two time points was detected under a Poisson model with p below 0.0001. Abundances of TCRs were expressed as counts per million after normalisation to the total number of TCRs sequenced in each sample. TRAV1-2 paired with TRAJ12, TRAJ20 or TRAJ33 defined MAIT TCRs, while TRAV10 paired with TRAJ18 defined iNKT TCRs. A search of VDJdb, accessed on 1 November 2021, was run for TCRs annotated to CMV, EBV and SARS-CoV-2, with TCRs annotated for multiple antigens excluded. TCRdb trimmed the raw reads at Q25, called clones with MiXCR and kept productive beta chains. Entries are consolidated by CDR3 protein sequence, retaining the most common genes and DNA. The V and J calls were determined by TCRdb, not by the authors. The sample data list more than 50,000 distinct CDR3 sequences, and about 9.1% of these were observed just once. Jointly, the top ten make up 4.2% of the sample.

Material: whole blood. The TCR originated in an adult who was a healthcare worker with PCR-confirmed SARS-CoV-2 infection or an uninfected control (not recorded which). The chain joins TRBV7-3 to TRBJ2-1; the central 10 bases match TRBD2. The CDR3 region: CASSLRTSGYPYNEQFF. The bases are TGTGCCAGCAGCCTAAGGACTAGCGGATACCCTTACAATGAGCAGTTCTTC.